Included here is one T cell receptor beta chain sequence, with context. These data originate in a study of T cell responses to AZD1222 COVID-19 vaccine. About the research overall: Both about-4-week and about-12-week second-dose recipients were combined.

Generated by immunoSEQ multiplex PCR, the TCRdb table keeps only in-frame clones and is missing some. The sample consists of some 140,000 clones, around 90% of them appearing once. The CDR3 is 15 residues long. Germline V lookup: CDR1 SGHRS, CDR2 YFSETQ. V lost 4 bases to trimming and J lost 7 bases, with 18 bases between them. The gene calls are TRBV5-1 and TRBJ2-1, with D perhaps TRBD2 (5 bases). Here the sequenced sample was peripheral blood, taken on day 0 of AZD1222 vaccination. The clonotype was recovered from an adult in good health. CDR3: CASSLSGGPNNEQFF. The CDR3 DNA reads as TGCGCCAGCAGCCTGAGTGGCGGGCCCAATAATGAGCAGTTCTTC.